The 17 T cell receptor beta chains below were found in one sample sequenced in a study of blood T cell repertoires in COVID-19. TCRdb's copy holds only in-frame clones and misses some; the assay was immunoSEQ multiplex PCR. The sample has 15,000 to 20,000 clones, more than 65% seen once; the top ten hold 16%. The sample comprised peripheral blood. Receptor source: a man in his sixties or seventies with COVID-19, enrolled during active disease.

This chain connects TRBV3-1 (or the pseudogene TRBV3-2) to TRBJ1-3; tentatively, D is TRBD1 (6 bases). V was cut by 8 bases and J by 7 bases, with 18 bases left in between. Per the germline V gene, CDR1 is LGHDT and CDR2 is YNNKEL (reference sequence). The CDR3 is 14 residues long. In nucleotides, the CDR3 is TGTGCCAGCGCCCCCCGACAGGATGGCAACACCATATATTTT. It specifies CASAPRQDGNTIYF.

The rearrangement links TRBV6-5 to TRBJ1-1, with 8 positions matching TRBD1. CDR3 size: 14 residues. V trimming: 6 bases; J trimming: 6 bases; junction bases outside the gene matches: 9. Germline loops: CDR1 MNHEY, CDR2 SVGAGI. This CDR3 reads CASRSDRVPSEAFF. The CDR3, as DNA: TGTGCCAGCAGATCGGACAGGGTCCCCTCTGAAGCTTTCTTT.

The chain couples TRBV18 to TRBJ1-2; D is undetermined. The CDR3 length is 11 residues. The germline V gene encodes CDR1 KGHSH and CDR2 LQKENI. V lost 5 bases and J lost 7, with 8 bases in between. The CDR3 nucleotides read TGTGCCAGCTCAAGTAGTGGTGGCTACACCTTC. As protein: CASSSSGGYTF.

This chain links TRBV2 with TRBJ1-4; tentatively, D is TRBD1 (6 bases). The V gene's germline CDR1 is SNHLY and CDR2 FYNNEI. Trimming stripped 6 bases from V and 4 bases from J, with 12 bases between. This CDR3 region has 14 residues. In DNA form, the CDR3 reads TGTGCCAGCAGCGATGGCAGGGGTAATGAAAAACTGTTTTTT. It codes for CASSDGRGNEKLFF.

CDR3 in amino acids: CASNLQGTKNIQYF. CDR3 sequence (DNA): TGTGCCAGCAACTTACAGGGAACCAAAAACATTCAGTACTTC. The chain carries TRBV28 and TRBJ2-4, with D possibly TRBD1 on 6 matching bases. V lost 7 bases and J lost 2, with 12 bases in between. CDR3 length: 14 amino acids. The germline CDR1 and CDR2 sequences are MDHEN and SYDVKM. The full variable domain, rest sourced from reference TRBV28 and TRBJ2-4, is DVKVTQSSRYLVKRTGEKVFLECVQDMDHENMFWYRQDPGLGLRLIYFSYDVKMKEKGDIPEGYSVSREKKERFSLILESASTNQTSMYLCASNLQGTKNIQYFGAGTRLSVL.

The CDR3 spells CASSLSTGGTYGYTF. The CDR3 nucleotides read TGCGCCAGCAGCTTGTCTACAGGTGGAACTTATGGCTACACCTTC. This chain links TRBV5-1 with TRBJ1-2; possibly TRBD1 for D (5 bases). Trimming shortened V by 1 base and J by 5 bases, and 15 bases separated the two germline ends. The CDR3 totals 15 residues. Germline assignment: CDR1 SGHRS and CDR2 YFSETQ. Full variable domain (outside the CDR3, taken from reference TRBV5-1 and TRBJ1-2): KAGVTQTPRYLIKTRGQQVTLSCSPISGHRSVSWYQQTPGQGLQFLFEYFSETQRNKGNFPGRFSGRQFSNSRSEMNVSTLELGDSALYLCASSLSTGGTYGYTFGSGTRLTVV.

This chain connects TRBV29-1 to TRBJ1-1; D not resolved. The germline CDR1 and CDR2 sequences are SQVTM and ANQGSEA. With 7 bases removed from V and 5 bases from J, the gap between germline ends came to 14 bases. The CDR3 is 12 amino acids. As DNA, the CDR3 is TGCAGCGCCAACCGGGGAAGTACTGAAGCTTTCTTT. It yields the protein CSANRGSTEAFF. The full variable domain, its missing parts supplied by reference TRBV29-1 and TRBJ1-1, is SAVISQKPSRDICQRGTSLTIQCQVDSQVTMMFWYRQQPGQSLTLIATANQGSEATYESGFVIDKFPISRPNLTFSTLTVSNMSPEDSSIYLCSANRGSTEAFFGQGTRLTVV.

The gene calls are TRBV27 and TRBJ1-4, with TRBD1 matching over 9 bases. Per the germline V gene, CDR1 is MNHEY and CDR2 is SMNVEV (reference sequence). The CDR3 sequence is 15 residues long. Germline trimming cut 5 bases from V and 8 bases from J; bases unmatched to any gene: 9. The CDR3 DNA follows: TGTGCCAGCAGTCCCCCGGGACAGGGTATCGAAAAACTGTTTTTT. Residues: CASSPPGQGIEKLFF.

A few counts support this clone. The chain uses TRBV27 and TRBJ2-1, with 12 bases matching TRBD2. The V and J ends lost 6 bases and 7 bases, in that order; junction bases with no gene match: 10. The germline V gene encodes CDR1 MNHEY and CDR2 SMNVEV (reference sequence). This CDR3 has 16 residues. In DNA, the CDR3 is TGTGCCAGCAGCCAGGGACTAGCGGGTCTTACGAATGAGCAGTTCTTC. The encoded protein is CASSQGLAGLTNEQFF.

The chain links TRBV5-1 to TRBJ1-6; 7 bases are a match to TRBD1. Germline V gene data show CDR1 as SGHRS and CDR2 as YFSETQ. V was clipped by 4 bases and J by 4 bases; unmatched bases: 8. The CDR3 length is 16 residues. CDR3 sequence: CASSPGQDLYNSPLHF. The CDR3, as DNA: TGCGCCAGCAGCCCCGGACAGGATCTTTATAATTCACCCCTCCACTTT. The full variable domain, in which reference TRBV5-1 and TRBJ1-6 provide the parts outside the CDR3, is KAGVTQTPRYLIKTRGQQVTLSCSPISGHRSVSWYQQTPGQGLQFLFEYFSETQRNKGNFPGRFSGRQFSNSRSEMNVSTLELGDSALYLCASSPGQDLYNSPLHFGNGTRLTVT.

The chain employs TRBV14 and TRBJ2-7, with 9 nucleotides matching TRBD1. Germline lookup yields CDR1 SGHDN and CDR2 FVKESK. This CDR3 contains 16 residues. Trimming removed 3 bases from V and 4 bases from J; junction bases left unmatched: 10. DNA for the CDR3: TGTGCCAGCAGCCACGACCGGGACAGGGACCTTTACGAGCAGTACTTC. It yields the protein CASSHDRDRDLYEQYF.

The rearrangement joins TRBV6-1 to TRBJ1-4; 7 nucleotides agree with TRBD1. V shed 5 bases, J shed 6 bases, and the junction held 9 bases outside the gene matches. The CDR3 is 15 residues long. The germline CDR1 and CDR2 sequences are MNHNS and SASEGT. The CDR3 here is CASSSRGTEDEKLFF. The CDR3 DNA is TGTGCCAGCAGTTCCCGCGGGACAGAAGATGAAAAACTGTTTTTT.

V usage is TRBV5-1 and J usage is TRBJ1-5, with D possibly TRBD1 on 6 matching bases. Germline CDR1 is SGHRS and CDR2 is YFSETQ. The CDR3 runs to 13 residues. Trimming pared 4 bases from V and 5 bases from J, leaving 10 bases between. The CDR3 bases are TGCGCCAGCAGCCGGGACATTCATCAGCCCCAGCATTTT. Translated: CASSRDIHQPQHF.

The chain has TRBV3-1 (or the pseudogene TRBV3-2) and TRBJ1-1; possibly TRBD1 for D (5 bases). The germline CDR1 and CDR2 sequences are LGHDT and YNNKEL (reference sequence). This CDR3 region has 14 residues. V lost 3 bases and J lost 4, with 12 bases in between. CDR3 DNA: TGTGCCAGCAGCCAGGAAACAGGAGCCACTGAAGCTTTCTTT. Encoded protein: CASSQETGATEAFF.

V is TRBV6-2 or TRBV6-3 and J is TRBJ1-5; 7 bases are shared with TRBD1. The CDR3 has 16 amino acids. Losses at the gene ends were 0 bases for V and 0 bases for J; bases not matched to a gene: 2. Germline assignment: CDR1 MNHEY and CDR2 SVGEGT. CDR3 region: CASSYSTGHSNQPQHF. The CDR3 DNA sequence: TGTGCCAGCAGTTACTCGACAGGGCATAGCAATCAGCCCCAGCATTTT.

This clone was seen once. The chain combines TRBV7-9 with TRBJ2-2; D may be TRBD2 (5 bases). Germline V CDR1 and CDR2: SEHNR, FQNEAQ (reference sequence). The CDR3 extends over 13 amino acids. V was cut by 3 bases and J by 6 bases, with 8 bases left in between. Here the CDR3 DNA reads TGTGCCAGCAGCTTCAGCGGACCCGGGGAGCTGTTTTTT. It encodes CASSFSGPGELFF.

The rearrangement links TRBV7-2 to TRBJ1-5; D perhaps matches TRBD1 (6 bases). CDR3 size: 14 residues. Trimming pared 5 bases from V and 6 bases from J, leaving 14 bases between. Germline V lookup: CDR1 SGHTA, CDR2 FQGNSA. DNA of the CDR3: TGTGCCAGCAGCCCGAGGGGGGGCCGTCAGCCCCAGCATTTT. It is translated as CASSPRGGRQPQHF.